What follows are 31 T cell receptor beta chains derived from one specimen sequenced in a study of T cells after posttransplantation cyclophosphamide. Assay: immunoSEQ multiplex PCR; the TCRdb copy retains only in-frame clones and omits some. The repertoire consists of 66,000 or so clones, with roughly 95% occurring once and the leading ten covering roughly 2.9%. Material for sequencing was PBMCs. The source of these receptors is a woman under 40 in good health and a related stem cell transplant donor.

The rearrangement links TRBV21-1 to TRBJ2-7; the table gives TRBD1 as D, unverified against the DNA. TRBV21-1 is termed a pseudogene. The CDR3 is 14 residues long. This CDR3 is CASTPRDRPYEQYF. CDR3 in DNA: TGTGCCAGCACCCCCCGGGACAGACCCTACGAGCAGTACTTC.

J is TRBJ1-1 and V is TRBV7-9; D remains unclear. Germline assignment: CDR1 SEHNR and CDR2 FQNEAQ (reference sequence). CDR3 length equals 12 residues. V lost 5 bases to trimming and J lost 8 bases, with 12 bases between them. CDR3 amino acids: CASSPEGLEAFF. In DNA, the CDR3 is TGTGCCAGCAGCCCCGAAGGGCTGGAAGCTTTCTTT.

About this clone itself: The same CDR3 arises from other DNA sequences in this sample as well. The chain links TRBV7-2 to TRBJ2-3; the D is unclear. CDR3 size: 13 residues. V was cut by 1 base and J by 2 bases, with 4 bases left in between. Looked up from germline, CDR1 is SGHTA and CDR2 is FQGNSA. The CDR3 loop is CASSLVFTDTQYF. Written as DNA, the CDR3 is TGTGCCAGCAGCTTAGTATTCACAGATACGCAGTATTTT.

J is TRBJ1-5 and V is TRBV19; 7 nucleotides match TRBD1. This CDR3 region has 15 residues. The ends lost 5 bases at V and 6 bases at J; junction bases unmatched: 10. CDR1 is LNHDA, CDR2 SQIVND, per germline (reference sequence). The CDR3 spells CASSPSDRESQPQHF. The DNA for the CDR3 is TGTGCCAGTAGTCCCTCAGACAGGGAGAGTCAGCCCCAGCATTTT.

The V and J genes are TRBV6-5 and TRBJ2-7, with 7 nucleotides matching TRBD1. V lost 8 bases to trimming and J lost 4 bases; unmatched junction nucleotides: 8. The CDR3 is 13 residues long. Per germline, CDR1 MNHEY and CDR2 SVGAGI. The CDR3 spells CASGVDRRYEQYF. CDR3 DNA sequence: TGTGCCAGCGGGGTGGACAGGAGGTACGAGCAGTACTTC.

V gene TRBV7-2 combines with J gene TRBJ1-2; D remains ambiguous. From germline, CDR1 is SGHTA and CDR2 FQGNSA. The CDR3 runs to 13 residues. V was trimmed by 6 bases and J by 8 bases, leaving 16 bases between them. CDR3 sequence (DNA): TGTGCCAGCAGTCATCCGGGATCCGGGGGCTACACCTTC. It translates to CASSHPGSGGYTF.

The CDR3 region has the DNA TGTGCCAGCAGCCCGACTAGCGGGGGCCAAGAGACCCAGTACTTC. Protein: CASSPTSGGQETQYF. This chain connects TRBV28 to TRBJ2-5, with 12 bases identical to TRBD2. Germline V gene lookup returns CDR1 MDHEN and CDR2 SYDVKM. CDR3 length: 15 amino acids. V was pared by 6 bases and J by 1 base, with 3 bases of the junction left unmatched.

The V call is TRBV19, the J call TRBJ2-7; 9 nucleotides line up with TRBD1. CDR1 is LNHDA, CDR2 SQIVND, per germline (reference sequence). Losses at the gene ends were 6 bases for V and 11 bases for J; bases not matched to a gene: 14. The length of the CDR3 is 14 residues. CDR3 DNA: TGTGCCAGTAGGCTAACAGGGGGCGATGTAAAGGAGTACTTC. It encodes CASRLTGGDVKEYF.

The J gene is TRBJ2-3, the V gene TRBV9; D might be TRBD2 (5 bases). Germline V gene sequence: CDR1 SGDLS, CDR2 YYNGEE. V lost 0 bases to trimming and J lost 2 bases, with 7 bases between them. The CDR3 spans 14 residues. The CDR3 loop reads CASSVAGNTDTQYF. DNA for the CDR3: TGTGCCAGCAGCGTAGCGGGGAACACAGATACGCAGTATTTT.

J is TRBJ1-1 and V is TRBV18, with D possibly being TRBD1 (6 bases). Germline values: CDR1 KGHSH, CDR2 LQKENI. This CDR3 has 13 amino acids. Trimming took 3 bases from V and 8 from J, leaving 13 bases between them. The CDR3 here is CASSPFGQNEAFF. CDR3 coding DNA: TGTGCCAGCTCACCTTTTGGACAGAACGAAGCTTTCTTT.

The chain combines TRBV6-5 with TRBJ2-2; D ambiguous. Germline loops: CDR1 MNHEY, CDR2 SVGAGI. V was clipped by 7 bases and J by 1 base, with 4 bases between them. This CDR3 has 12 residues. Here the CDR3 DNA reads TGTGCCAGCAACAGGAACACCGGGGAGCTGTTTTTT. Protein: CASNRNTGELFF.

CDR3 DNA sequence: TGTGCCAGCAGCCAAGAAGGTTTGAACACTGAAGCTTTCTTT. Encoded protein: CASSQEGLNTEAFF. The genes are TRBV4-2 and TRBJ1-1; the D is unclear. V lost 0 bases and J 0 bases, leaving 5 bases between the germline ends. Germline-derived CDR1 and CDR2 are LGHNA and YNFKEQ. The CDR3 loop spans 14 amino acids.

The chain has TRBV18 and TRBJ1-2; 7 nucleotides agree with TRBD1. The trim removed 3 bases at V and 5 bases at J, leaving 21 bases unmatched. The CDR3 is made up of 19 amino acids. Germline assignment: CDR1 KGHSH and CDR2 LQKENI. The CDR3, as DNA: TGTGCCAGCTCACCCGCGGTGCCAATCCGCACAGGGGAGTGGTATGGCTACACCTTC. This codes for CASSPAVPIRTGEWYGYTF. Based on the CDR3 plus reference TRBV18 and TRBJ1-2, the full variable domain is NAGVMQNPRHLVRRRGQEARLRCSPMKGHSHVYWYRQLPEEGLKFMVYLQKENIIDESGMPKERFSAEFPKEGPSILRIQQVVRGDSAAYFCASSPAVPIRTGEWYGYTFGSGTRLTVV.

The J gene is TRBJ1-6, the V gene TRBV7-3; D remains ambiguous. The germline CDR1 and CDR2 sequences are SGHTA and FQGTGA. The CDR3 spans 15 residues. V was clipped by 2 bases and J by 8 bases, with 13 bases between them. The DNA for the CDR3 is TGTGCCAGCAGCTTAGAGGCAGCAGGCGATTCACCCCTCCACTTT. Its translation: CASSLEAAGDSPLHF.

The chain employs TRBV7-9 and TRBJ1-1; D gene ambiguous. The germline CDR1 and CDR2 sequences are SEHNR and FQNEAQ (reference sequence). There are 13 residues in the CDR3. Trimming stripped 0 bases from V and 8 bases from J, with 10 bases between. CDR3 in DNA: TGTGCCAGCAGCTTAGCTGTGGGTAGAGAAGCTTTCTTT. This encodes CASSLAVGREAFF.

DNA of the CDR3: TGTGCCAGCAGCTTTGATCCGACAGGGACCTATGGCTACACCTTC. Protein sequence: CASSFDPTGTYGYTF. This rearrangement joins TRBV11-1 to TRBJ1-2, with 7 bases fitting TRBD1. CDR1 is SGHAT and CDR2 is FQDESV in the germline V gene (reference sequence). The ends lost 3 bases at V and 4 bases at J; junction bases unmatched: 8. This CDR3 is 15 amino acids long.

The chain is built from TRBV7-9 and TRBJ1-1, with 8 bases matching TRBD1. V dropped 1 base and J dropped 0; count of bases not matched to a gene: 4. The germline V gene encodes CDR1 SEHNR and CDR2 FQNEAQ (reference sequence). The CDR3 consists of 16 residues. Here the CDR3 reads CASSLGAGGLNTEAFF. CDR3 bases: TGTGCCAGCAGCTTAGGGGCAGGGGGCTTGAACACTGAAGCTTTCTTT.

The rearrangement links TRBV15 to TRBJ1-4; D is undetermined. CDR1 LNHNV and CDR2 YYDKDF come from the germline V gene (reference sequence). The length of the CDR3 is 17 residues. Trimming took 0 bases from V and 2 from J, leaving 13 bases between them. The DNA of the CDR3 is TGTGCCACCAGCAGAGATCCGGTCAGGACGACTAATGAAAAACTGTTTTTT. Translated, it gives CATSRDPVRTTNEKLFF.

The count of this clone is one. Other DNA sequences in this specimen translate into the identical CDR3. The chain has TRBV10-3 and TRBJ2-1; a possible D gene is TRBD1 (6 bases). V lost 6 bases and J 10 bases, leaving 28 bases between the germline ends. Germline loops: CDR1 ENHRY, CDR2 SYGVKD. The CDR3 loop spans 17 amino acids. The CDR3 spells CAISGQLITMSRQEQFF. The CDR3 DNA is TGTGCCATCAGCGGACAGCTAATCACAATGAGCAGACAGGAGCAGTTCTTC.

The V gene is TRBV7-2, the J gene TRBJ2-5; 12 positions match TRBD2. Per the germline V gene, CDR1 is SGHTA and CDR2 is FQGNSA. The CDR3 length is 16 residues. Unmatched junction bases numbered 5, after V lost 1 base and J lost 5 bases. The chain's CDR3 is CASSLVLAGGRETQYF. The CDR3, as DNA: TGTGCCAGCAGCTTAGTACTAGCGGGGGGTAGGGAGACCCAGTACTTC.

This chain uses TRBV4-3 with TRBJ2-2, with D tentatively TRBD2 (5 bases). The germline gives CDR1 LGHNA, CDR2 YSLEER. V was clipped by 0 bases and J by 5 bases, with 10 bases between them. The CDR3 consists of 15 residues. DNA of the CDR3: TGCGCCAGCAGCCAAGATGAGGGCGGGACCGGGGAGCTGTTTTTT. Translated: CASSQDEGGTGELFF.

This clone appeared a single time. The chain combines TRBV4-3 with TRBJ1-2; D uncertain. Germline CDR1 reads LGHNA; CDR2 reads YSLEER. There are 15 residues in the CDR3. Trimming took 1 base from V and 3 from J, leaving 12 bases between them. The CDR3: CASSQVFGSDYGYTF. In DNA, the CDR3 is TGCGCCAGCAGCCAAGTATTTGGGTCGGACTATGGCTACACCTTC.

V usage is TRBV18 and J usage is TRBJ2-2, with D perhaps matching TRBD1 (6 bases). This CDR3 contains 16 residues. V lost 2 bases and J 0 bases, leaving 10 bases between the germline ends. Germline V gene data show CDR1 as KGHSH and CDR2 as LQKENI. DNA of the CDR3: TGTGCCAGCTCACCAAGGGGGACAACGAACACCGGGGAGCTGTTTTTT. Protein: CASSPRGTTNTGELFF.

The CDR3 DNA sequence: TGTGCCAGTAGTGTCAACTCTGGAAACACCATATATTTT. It translates to CASSVNSGNTIYF. The chain is built from TRBV19 and TRBJ1-3, with D uncertain. Germline CDR1 is LNHDA and CDR2 is SQIVND (reference sequence). The CDR3 length is 13 residues. The ends were cut back, 5 bases at V and 0 bases at J, with 5 bases in the middle.

This sequence joins TRBV19 and TRBJ2-3; the D is unclear. From germline, CDR1 is LNHDA and CDR2 SQIVND (reference sequence). V shed 4 bases and J shed 3 bases, with 8 bases lying between them. The CDR3 sequence is 13 residues long. Here the CDR3 DNA reads TGTGCCAGTAGTAAACAGTGGACAGATACGCAGTATTTT. This encodes CASSKQWTDTQYF.

This chain connects TRBV7-8 to TRBJ1-2; TRBD1 matches at 7 bases. V shed 5 bases and J 7 bases; nucleotides not matched to a gene: 19. The germline CDR1 and CDR2 sequences are SGHVS and FQNEAQ. This CDR3 is 17 amino acids long. CDR3 residues: CASSPNSERTGGPGYTF. In nucleotides, the CDR3 is TGTGCCAGCAGCCCGAATAGCGAGAGGACAGGAGGGCCTGGCTACACCTTC.

V and J are TRBV28 and TRBJ1-2; 11 nucleotides agree with TRBD1. Germline V gene lookup returns CDR1 MDHEN and CDR2 SYDVKM. This CDR3 is built from 15 residues. The trim removed 3 bases at V and 14 bases at J, leaving 14 bases unmatched. The CDR3 DNA sequence: TGTGCCAGCAGTTTCCCAGCCGGGACAGGGGGAGTCTATACCTTC. This gives the protein CASSFPAGTGGVYTF.

This clone is medium-sized. The chain employs TRBV7-2 and TRBJ2-1; the match to TRBD1 covers 7 bases. This CDR3 has 14 amino acids. Germline V gene sequence: CDR1 SGHTA, CDR2 FQGNSA. V gave up 8 bases and J gave up 8 bases; unmatched junction bases: 12. The CDR3 DNA reads as TGTGCCAGCGCCGAGGACAGGCCAGGGGATGAGCAGTTCTTC. Its translation: CASAEDRPGDEQFF.

Here the CDR3 DNA reads TGTGCCAGCAGCTTGGGGCGGGGCTATGGCTACACCTTC. Translating it yields CASSLGRGYGYTF. The genes are TRBV5-6 and TRBJ1-2; D is ambiguous. In germline, CDR1 is SGHDT, CDR2 YYEEEE. This CDR3 is built from 13 residues. The germline V and J ends were trimmed by 0 bases and 4 bases, with 7 bases remaining between them.

The genes are TRBV7-2 and TRBJ2-2; 7 nucleotides line up with TRBD1. The length of the CDR3 is 14 residues. Germline lookup yields CDR1 SGHTA and CDR2 FQGNSA. V lost 4 bases and J lost 7; bases outside the gene matches: 6. The CDR3 is CASSSTGYNGELFF. As DNA, the CDR3 is TGTGCCAGCAGCTCGACAGGGTACAACGGGGAGCTGTTTTTT. Together with reference TRBV7-2 and TRBJ2-2, the CDR3 gives the full variable domain: GAGVSQSPSNKVTEKGKDVELRCDPISGHTALYWYRQSLGQGLEFLIYFQGNSAPDKSGLPSDRFSAERTGGSVSTLTIQRTQQEDSAVYLCASSSTGYNGELFFGEGSRLTVL.

For the CDR3, the DNA is TGTGCCAGCAGCTCTACAATTCCGGGACCCCGGGGAGACACTGAAGCTTTCTTT. This sequence encodes CASSSTIPGPRGDTEAFF. This sequence joins TRBV7-9 and TRBJ1-1; a weak D match, TRBD1 (5 bases). CDR1 and CDR2 (germline): SEHNR, FQNEAQ (reference sequence). The V gene lost 4 bases and the J gene lost 3 bases, with 24 bases spanning the gap. This CDR3 has 18 residues.